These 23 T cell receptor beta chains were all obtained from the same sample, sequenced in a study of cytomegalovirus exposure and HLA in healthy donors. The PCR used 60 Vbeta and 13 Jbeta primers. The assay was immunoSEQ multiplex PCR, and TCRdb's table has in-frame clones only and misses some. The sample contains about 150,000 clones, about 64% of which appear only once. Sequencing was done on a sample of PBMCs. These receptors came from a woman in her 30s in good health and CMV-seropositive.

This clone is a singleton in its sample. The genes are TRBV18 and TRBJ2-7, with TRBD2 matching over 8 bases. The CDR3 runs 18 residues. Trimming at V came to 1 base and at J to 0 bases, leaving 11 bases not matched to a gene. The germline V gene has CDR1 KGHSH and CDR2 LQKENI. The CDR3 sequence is CASSPRSGLAGLSYEQYF. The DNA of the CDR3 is TGTGCCAGCTCACCACGTTCTGGATTAGCGGGGCTCTCCTACGAGCAGTACTTC.

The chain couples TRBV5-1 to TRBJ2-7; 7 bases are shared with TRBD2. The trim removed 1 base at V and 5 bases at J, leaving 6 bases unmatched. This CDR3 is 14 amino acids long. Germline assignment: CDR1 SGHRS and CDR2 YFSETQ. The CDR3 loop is CASSLTGGSNEQYF. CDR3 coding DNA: TGCGCCAGCAGCTTGACGGGCGGGAGTAACGAGCAGTACTTC.

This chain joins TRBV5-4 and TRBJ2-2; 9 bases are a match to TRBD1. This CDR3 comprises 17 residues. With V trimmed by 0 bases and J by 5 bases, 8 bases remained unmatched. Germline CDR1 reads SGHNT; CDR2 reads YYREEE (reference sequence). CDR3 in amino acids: CASSLARGTGYTGELFF. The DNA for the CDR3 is TGTGCCAGCAGCTTGGCTAGGGGGACAGGGTATACCGGGGAGCTGTTTTTT.

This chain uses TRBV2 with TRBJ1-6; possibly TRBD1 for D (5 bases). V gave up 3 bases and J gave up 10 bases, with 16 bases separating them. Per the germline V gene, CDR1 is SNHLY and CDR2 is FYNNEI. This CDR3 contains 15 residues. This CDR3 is CASSELGRGRSPLHF. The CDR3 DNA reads TGTGCCAGCAGTGAGCTCGGACGGGGGAGGTCACCCCTCCACTTT.

Written as DNA, the CDR3 is TGTGCCAGCAGTGGGGGACAGGGAATGGGGGAAAAACTGTTTTTT. This encodes CASSGGQGMGEKLFF. V and J are TRBV2 and TRBJ1-4; TRBD1 agrees at 9 bases. This CDR3 spans 15 amino acids. The ends lost 4 bases at V and 8 bases at J; junction bases unmatched: 8. Germline lookup yields CDR1 SNHLY and CDR2 FYNNEI.

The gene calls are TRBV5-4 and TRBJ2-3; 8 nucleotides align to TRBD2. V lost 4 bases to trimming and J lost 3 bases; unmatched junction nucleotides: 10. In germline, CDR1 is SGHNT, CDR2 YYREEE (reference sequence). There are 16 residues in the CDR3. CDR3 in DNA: TGTGCCAGCAGCCCCGGCCCCGCGGGGGGTACAGATACGCAGTATTTT. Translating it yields CASSPGPAGGTDTQYF.

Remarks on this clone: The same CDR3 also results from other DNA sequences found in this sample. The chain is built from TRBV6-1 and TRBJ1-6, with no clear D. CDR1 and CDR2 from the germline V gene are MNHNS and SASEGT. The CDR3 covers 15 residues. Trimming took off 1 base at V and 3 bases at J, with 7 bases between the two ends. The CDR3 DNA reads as TGTGCCAGCAGTGAAGGCGAAGACTATAATTCACCCCTCCACTTT. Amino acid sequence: CASSEGEDYNSPLHF.

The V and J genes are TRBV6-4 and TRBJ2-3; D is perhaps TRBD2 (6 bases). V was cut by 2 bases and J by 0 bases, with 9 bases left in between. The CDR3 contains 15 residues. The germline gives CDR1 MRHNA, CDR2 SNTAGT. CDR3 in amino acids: CASSDGGSSTDTQYF. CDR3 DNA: TGTGCCAGCAGTGACGGAGGGTCGAGCACAGATACGCAGTATTTT.

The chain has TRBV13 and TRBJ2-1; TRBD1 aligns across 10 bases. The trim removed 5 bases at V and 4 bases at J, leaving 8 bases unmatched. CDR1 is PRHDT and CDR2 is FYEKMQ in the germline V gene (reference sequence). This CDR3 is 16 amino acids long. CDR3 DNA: TGTGCCAGCAGCCGTCCCGGGACAGGGGCTTACAATGAGCAGTTCTTC. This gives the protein CASSRPGTGAYNEQFF.

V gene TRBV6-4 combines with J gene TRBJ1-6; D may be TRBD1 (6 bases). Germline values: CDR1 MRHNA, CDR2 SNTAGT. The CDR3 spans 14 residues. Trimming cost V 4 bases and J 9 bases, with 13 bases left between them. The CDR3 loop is CASSADRLSSPLHF. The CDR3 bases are TGTGCCAGCAGTGCTGACAGGCTCTCTTCACCCCTCCACTTT.

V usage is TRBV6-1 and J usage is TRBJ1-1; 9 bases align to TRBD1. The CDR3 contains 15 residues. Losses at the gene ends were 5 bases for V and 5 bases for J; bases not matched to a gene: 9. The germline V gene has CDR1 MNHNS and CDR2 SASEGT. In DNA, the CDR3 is TGTGCCAGCAGTCCAACAGGGGGCGTCGGGACTGAAGCTTTCTTT. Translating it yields CASSPTGGVGTEAFF.

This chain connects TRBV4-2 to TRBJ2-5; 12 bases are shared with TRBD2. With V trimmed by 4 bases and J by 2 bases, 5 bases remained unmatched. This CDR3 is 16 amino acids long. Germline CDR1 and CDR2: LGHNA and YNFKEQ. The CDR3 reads CASSRSSGGGQETQYF. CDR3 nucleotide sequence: TGTGCCAGCAGCCGCTCTAGCGGGGGGGGGCAAGAGACCCAGTACTTC.

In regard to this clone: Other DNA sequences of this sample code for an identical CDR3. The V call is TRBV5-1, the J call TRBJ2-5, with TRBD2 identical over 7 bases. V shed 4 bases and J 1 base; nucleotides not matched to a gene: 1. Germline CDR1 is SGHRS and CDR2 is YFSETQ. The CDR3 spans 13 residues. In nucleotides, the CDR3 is TGCGCCAGCAGCCGGGGGGTCCAAGAGACCCAGTACTTC. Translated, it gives CASSRGVQETQYF.

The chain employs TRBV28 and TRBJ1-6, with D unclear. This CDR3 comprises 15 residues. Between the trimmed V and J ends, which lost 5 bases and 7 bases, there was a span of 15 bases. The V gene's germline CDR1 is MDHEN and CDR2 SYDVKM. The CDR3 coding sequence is TGTGCCAGCAGTCCCCGCGGGTCGGGCAATTCACCCCTCCACTTT. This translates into CASSPRGSGNSPLHF.

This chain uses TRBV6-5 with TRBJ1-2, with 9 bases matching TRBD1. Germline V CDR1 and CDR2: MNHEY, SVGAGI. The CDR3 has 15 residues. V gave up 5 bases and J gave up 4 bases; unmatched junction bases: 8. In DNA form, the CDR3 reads TGTGCCAGCAGTCAGTCGGGGACAGGGCTCTATGGCTACACCTTC. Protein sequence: CASSQSGTGLYGYTF.

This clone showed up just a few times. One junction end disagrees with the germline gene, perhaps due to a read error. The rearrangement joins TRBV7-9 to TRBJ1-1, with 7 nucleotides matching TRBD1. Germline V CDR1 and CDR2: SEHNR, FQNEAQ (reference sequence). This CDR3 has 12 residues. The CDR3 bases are TGTTCCAGCAGCTTAAACCGGGACAGAGCTTTCTTT. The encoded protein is CSSSLNRDRAFF.

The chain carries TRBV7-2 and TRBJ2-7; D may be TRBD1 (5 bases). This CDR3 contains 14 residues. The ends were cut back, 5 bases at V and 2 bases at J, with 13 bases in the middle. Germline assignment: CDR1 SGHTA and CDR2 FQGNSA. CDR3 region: CASSPGFLTYEQYF. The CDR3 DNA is TGTGCCAGCAGCCCAGGGTTCCTTACCTACGAGCAGTACTTC.

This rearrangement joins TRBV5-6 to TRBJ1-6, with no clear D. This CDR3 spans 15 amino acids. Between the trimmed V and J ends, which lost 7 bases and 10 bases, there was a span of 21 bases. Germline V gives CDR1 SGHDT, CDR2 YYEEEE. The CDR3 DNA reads TGTGCCAGCGCCCCCGCGGCCTCCTTAAAATCACCCCTCCACTTT. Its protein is CASAPAASLKSPLHF.

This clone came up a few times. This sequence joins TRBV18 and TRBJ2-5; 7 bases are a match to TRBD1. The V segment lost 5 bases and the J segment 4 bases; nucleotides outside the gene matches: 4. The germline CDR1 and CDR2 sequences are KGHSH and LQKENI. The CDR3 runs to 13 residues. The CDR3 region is CASSTRQGETQYF. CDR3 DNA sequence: TGTGCCAGCTCAACTAGACAGGGAGAGACCCAGTACTTC.

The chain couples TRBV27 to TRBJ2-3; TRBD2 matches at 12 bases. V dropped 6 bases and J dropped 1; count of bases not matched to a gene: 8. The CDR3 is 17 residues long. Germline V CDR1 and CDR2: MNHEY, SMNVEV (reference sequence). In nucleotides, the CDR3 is TGTGCCAGCAGACTAGCGGGGGGACGCGCCCGCACAGATACGCAGTATTTT. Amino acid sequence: CASRLAGGRARTDTQYF.

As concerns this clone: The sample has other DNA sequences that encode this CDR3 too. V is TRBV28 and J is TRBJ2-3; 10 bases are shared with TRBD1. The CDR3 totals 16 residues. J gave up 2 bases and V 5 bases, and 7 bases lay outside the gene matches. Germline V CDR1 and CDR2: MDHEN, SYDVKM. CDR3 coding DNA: TGTGCCAGCAGTCTACGGGACAGGGGATACACAGATACGCAGTATTTT. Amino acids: CASSLRDRGYTDTQYF.

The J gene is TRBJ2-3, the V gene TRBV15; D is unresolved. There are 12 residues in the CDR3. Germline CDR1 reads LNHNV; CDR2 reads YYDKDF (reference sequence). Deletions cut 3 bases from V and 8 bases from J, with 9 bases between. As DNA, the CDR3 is TGTGCCACCAGCAGCTGGAGATCTACGCAGTATTTT. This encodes CATSSWRSTQYF.

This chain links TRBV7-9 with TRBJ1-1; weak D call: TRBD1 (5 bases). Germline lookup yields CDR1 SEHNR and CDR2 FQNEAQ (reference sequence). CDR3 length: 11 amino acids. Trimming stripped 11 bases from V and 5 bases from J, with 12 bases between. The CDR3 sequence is CASLRGTEAFF. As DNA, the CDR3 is TGTGCCTCTCTACGGGGGACTGAAGCTTTCTTT.